This T cell receptor (beta chain) was recovered during a study of technical replicates of blood from several donors. The assay was immunoSEQ multiplex PCR, and TCRdb's table has in-frame clones only and misses some. The sample comprises around 84,000 clones, around 97% of which are singletons, and more than 0.15% rests with the top ten. This clone was observed once. Material: T cells isolated from PBMCs. The TCR sequence derives from a human donor in good health.

CDR3 in DNA: TGTGCCAGCATCCCGTCCCTTAACTATGGCTACACCTTC. Translating gives CASIPSLNYGYTF. The chain couples TRBV6-6 to TRBJ1-2; no reliable D call. The CDR3 is made up of 13 amino acids. CDR1 MNHNY and CDR2 SVGAGI come from the germline V gene (reference sequence). V was pared by 7 bases and J by 1 base, with 10 bases between.